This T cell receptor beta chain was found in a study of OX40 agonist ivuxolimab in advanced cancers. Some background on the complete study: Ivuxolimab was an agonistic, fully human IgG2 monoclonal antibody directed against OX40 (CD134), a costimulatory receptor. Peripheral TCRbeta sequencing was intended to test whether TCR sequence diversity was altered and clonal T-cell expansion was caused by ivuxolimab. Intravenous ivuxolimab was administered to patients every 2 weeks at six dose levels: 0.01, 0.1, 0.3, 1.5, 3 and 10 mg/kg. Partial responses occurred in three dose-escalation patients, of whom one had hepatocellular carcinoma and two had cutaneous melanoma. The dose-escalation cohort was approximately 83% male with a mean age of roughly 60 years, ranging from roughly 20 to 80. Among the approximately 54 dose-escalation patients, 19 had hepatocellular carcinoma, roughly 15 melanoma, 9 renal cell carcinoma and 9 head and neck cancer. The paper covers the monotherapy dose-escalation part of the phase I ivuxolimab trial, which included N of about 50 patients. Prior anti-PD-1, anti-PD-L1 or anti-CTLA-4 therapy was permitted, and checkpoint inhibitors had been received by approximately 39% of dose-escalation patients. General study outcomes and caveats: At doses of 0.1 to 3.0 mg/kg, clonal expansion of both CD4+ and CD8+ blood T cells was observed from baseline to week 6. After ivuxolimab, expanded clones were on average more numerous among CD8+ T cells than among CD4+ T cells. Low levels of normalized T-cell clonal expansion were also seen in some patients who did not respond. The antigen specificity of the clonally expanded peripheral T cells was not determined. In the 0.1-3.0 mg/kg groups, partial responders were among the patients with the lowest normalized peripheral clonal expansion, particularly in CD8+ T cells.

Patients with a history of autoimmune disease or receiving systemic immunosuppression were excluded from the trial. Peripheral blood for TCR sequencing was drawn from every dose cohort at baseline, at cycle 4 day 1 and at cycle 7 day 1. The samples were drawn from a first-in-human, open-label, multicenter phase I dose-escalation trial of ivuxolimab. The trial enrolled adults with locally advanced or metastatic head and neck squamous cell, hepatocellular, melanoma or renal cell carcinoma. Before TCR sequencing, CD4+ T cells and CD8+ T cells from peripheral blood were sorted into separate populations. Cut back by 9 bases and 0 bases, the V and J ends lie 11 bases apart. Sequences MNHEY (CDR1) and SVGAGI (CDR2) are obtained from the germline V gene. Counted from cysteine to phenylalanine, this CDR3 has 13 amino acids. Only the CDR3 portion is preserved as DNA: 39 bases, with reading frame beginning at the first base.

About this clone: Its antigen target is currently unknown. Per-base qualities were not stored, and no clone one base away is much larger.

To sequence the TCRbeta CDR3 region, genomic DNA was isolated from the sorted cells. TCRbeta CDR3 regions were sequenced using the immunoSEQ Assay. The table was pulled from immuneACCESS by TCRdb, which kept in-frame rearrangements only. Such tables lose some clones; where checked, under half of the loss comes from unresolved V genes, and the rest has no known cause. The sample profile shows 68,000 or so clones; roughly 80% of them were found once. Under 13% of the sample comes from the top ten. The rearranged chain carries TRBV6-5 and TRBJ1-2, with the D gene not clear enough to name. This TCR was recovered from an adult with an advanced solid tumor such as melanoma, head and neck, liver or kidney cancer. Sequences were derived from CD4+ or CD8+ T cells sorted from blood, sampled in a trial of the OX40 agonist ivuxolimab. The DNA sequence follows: TGTGCCAGTGCGGGGATAGCTAACTATGGCTACACCTTC. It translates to CASAGIANYGYTF.